This TCR beta chain was sequenced during a study of blood T cells in healthy people across ages. The table lists this clonotype with a count of one. A sample-barcoded 5' primer and a J-beta primer mix were used in a second PCR of roughly 7 to 11 cycles. Each of the samples gave a minimum of 2.5 million paired-end reads that contained CDR3. TCRdb fed the 5' RACE reads into MiXCR, producing one record per CDR3 protein. The sample lists over 950,000 distinct CDR3 sequences, 35% to 40% seen once, with around 13% in the top ten. The sample comprised blood. The origin of this receptor is a man younger than 30 in good health.

CDR3 loop: CASSREWGEGQPQHF. The CDR3 coding sequence is TGCGCCAGCAGCCGAGAATGGGGCGAGGGTCAGCCCCAGCATTTT. The rearrangement joins TRBV4-3 to TRBJ1-5, with a tentative D call TRBD1 (5 bases). The CDR3 totals 15 residues. V was pared by 4 bases and J by 6 bases, with 16 bases between. CDR1 and CDR2 (germline): LGHNA, YSLEER.